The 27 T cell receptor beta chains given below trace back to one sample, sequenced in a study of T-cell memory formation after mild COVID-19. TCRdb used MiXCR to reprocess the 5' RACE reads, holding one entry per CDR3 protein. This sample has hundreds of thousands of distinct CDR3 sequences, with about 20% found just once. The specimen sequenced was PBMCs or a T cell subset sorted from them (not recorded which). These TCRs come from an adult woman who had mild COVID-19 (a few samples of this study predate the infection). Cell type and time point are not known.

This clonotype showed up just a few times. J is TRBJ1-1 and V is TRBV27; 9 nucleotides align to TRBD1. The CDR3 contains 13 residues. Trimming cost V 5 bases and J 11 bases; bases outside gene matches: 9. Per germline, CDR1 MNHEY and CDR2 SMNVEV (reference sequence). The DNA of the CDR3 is TGTGCCAGCAGTGGAGGGACAGGGTTCTCGGCTTTCTTT. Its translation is CASSGGTGFSAFF.

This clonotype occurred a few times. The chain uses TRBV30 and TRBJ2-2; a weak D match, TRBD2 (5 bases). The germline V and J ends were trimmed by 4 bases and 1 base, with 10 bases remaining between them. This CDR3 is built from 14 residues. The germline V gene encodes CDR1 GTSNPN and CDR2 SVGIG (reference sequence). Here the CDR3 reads CAWIRAENTGELFF. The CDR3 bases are TGTGCCTGGATAAGAGCGGAGAACACCGGGGAGCTGTTTTTT. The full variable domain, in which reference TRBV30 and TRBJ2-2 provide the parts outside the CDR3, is SQTIHQWPATLVQPVGSPLSLECTVEGTSNPNLYWYRQAAGRGLQLLFYSVGIGQISSEVPQNLSASRPQDRQFILSSKKLLLSDSGFYLCAWIRAENTGELFFGEGSRLTVL.

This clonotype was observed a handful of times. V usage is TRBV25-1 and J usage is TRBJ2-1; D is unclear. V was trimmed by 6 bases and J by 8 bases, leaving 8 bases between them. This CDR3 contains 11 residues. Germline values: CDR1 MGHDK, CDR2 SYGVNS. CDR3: CASSALDEQFF. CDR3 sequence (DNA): TGTGCCAGCAGCGCTCTTGATGAGCAGTTCTTC.

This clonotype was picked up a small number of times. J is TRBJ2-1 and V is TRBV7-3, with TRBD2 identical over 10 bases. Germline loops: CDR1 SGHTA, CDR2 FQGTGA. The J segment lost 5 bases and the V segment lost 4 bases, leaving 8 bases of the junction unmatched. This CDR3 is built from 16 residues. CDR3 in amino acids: CASSSLAGVRNNEQFF. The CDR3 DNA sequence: TGTGCCAGCAGCTCTCTAGCGGGAGTTCGGAACAATGAGCAGTTCTTC.

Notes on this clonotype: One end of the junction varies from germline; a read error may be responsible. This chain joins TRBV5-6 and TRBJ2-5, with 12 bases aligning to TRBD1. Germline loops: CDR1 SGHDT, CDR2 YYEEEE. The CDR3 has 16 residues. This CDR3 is CDSSLGTGGYQETQYF. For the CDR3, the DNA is TGTGACAGCAGCTTAGGGACAGGGGGCTACCAAGAGACCCAGTACTTC. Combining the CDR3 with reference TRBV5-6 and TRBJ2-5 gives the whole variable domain DAGVTQSPTHLIKTRGQQVTLRCSPKSGHDTVSWYQQALGQGPQFIFQYYEEEERQRGNFPDRFSGHQFPNYSSELNVNALLLGDSALYLCDSSLGTGGYQETQYFGPGTRLLVL.

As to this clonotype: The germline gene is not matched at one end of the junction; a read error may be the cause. The CDR3 loop reads CASRQEGTSGRGHEQYF. The CDR3 DNA follows: TGTGCCAGCAGACAAGAAGGAACTAGCGGGAGGGGCCACGAGCAGTACTTC. The chain employs TRBV3-1 and TRBJ2-7; the match to TRBD2 covers 13 bases. This CDR3 comprises 17 residues. The germline V gene has CDR1 LGHDT and CDR2 YNNKEL (reference sequence).

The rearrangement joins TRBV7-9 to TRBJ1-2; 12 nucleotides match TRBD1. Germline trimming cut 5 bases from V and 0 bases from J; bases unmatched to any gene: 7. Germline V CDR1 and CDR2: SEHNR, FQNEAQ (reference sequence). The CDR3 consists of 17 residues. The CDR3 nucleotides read TGTGCCAGCAGCCCGGCCGGGACAGGGGGCCCTAACTATGGCTACACCTTC. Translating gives CASSPAGTGGPNYGYTF.

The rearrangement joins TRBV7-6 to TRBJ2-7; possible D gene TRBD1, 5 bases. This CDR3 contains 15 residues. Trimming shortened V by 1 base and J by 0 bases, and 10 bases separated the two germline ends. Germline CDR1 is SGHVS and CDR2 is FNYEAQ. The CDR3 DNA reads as TGTGCCAGCAGCTTAGGAACAGGACCCTCCTACGAGCAGTACTTC. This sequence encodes CASSLGTGPSYEQYF.

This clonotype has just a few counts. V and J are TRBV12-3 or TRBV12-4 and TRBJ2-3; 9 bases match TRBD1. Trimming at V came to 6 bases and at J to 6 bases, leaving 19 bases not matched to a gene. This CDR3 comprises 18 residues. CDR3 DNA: TGTGCCAGCAGCTTTGGTCTCCTTCGGGACAGGGCCACGGATACGCAGTATTTT. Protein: CASSFGLLRDRATDTQYF.

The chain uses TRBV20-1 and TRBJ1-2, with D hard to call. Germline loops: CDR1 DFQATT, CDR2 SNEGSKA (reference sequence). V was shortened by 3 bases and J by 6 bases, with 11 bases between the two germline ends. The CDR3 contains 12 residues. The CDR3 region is CSASRRRHGYTF. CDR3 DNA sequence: TGCAGTGCTAGCAGGCGGAGGCATGGCTACACCTTC.

CDR3 residues: CASSSYPNEQYF. The CDR3, as DNA: TGTGCCAGTAGTTCTTATCCCAACGAGCAGTACTTC. The chain carries TRBV19 and TRBJ2-7; no clear D gene. The CDR3 contains 12 residues. Per the germline V gene, CDR1 is LNHDA and CDR2 is SQIVND (reference sequence). With 5 bases removed from V and 5 bases from J, the gap between germline ends came to 10 bases.

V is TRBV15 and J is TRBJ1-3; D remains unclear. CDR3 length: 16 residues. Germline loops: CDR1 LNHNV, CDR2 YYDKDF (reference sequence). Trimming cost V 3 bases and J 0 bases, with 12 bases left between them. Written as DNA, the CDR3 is TGTGCCACCAGCAGTCTCGCGGACGGCTCTGGAAACACCATATATTTT. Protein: CATSSLADGSGNTIYF.

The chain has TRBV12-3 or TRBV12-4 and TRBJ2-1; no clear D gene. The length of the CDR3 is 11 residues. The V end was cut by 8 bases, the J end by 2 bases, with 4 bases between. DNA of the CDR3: TGTGCCAGCTTGACCTACAATGAGCAGTTCTTC. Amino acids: CASLTYNEQFF.

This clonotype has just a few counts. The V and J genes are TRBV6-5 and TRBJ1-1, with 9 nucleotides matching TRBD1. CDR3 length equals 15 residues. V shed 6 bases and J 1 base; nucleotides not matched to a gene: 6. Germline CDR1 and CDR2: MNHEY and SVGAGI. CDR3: CASRTGGEENTEAFF. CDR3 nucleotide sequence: TGTGCCAGCAGGACAGGGGGGGAAGAGAACACTGAAGCTTTCTTT.

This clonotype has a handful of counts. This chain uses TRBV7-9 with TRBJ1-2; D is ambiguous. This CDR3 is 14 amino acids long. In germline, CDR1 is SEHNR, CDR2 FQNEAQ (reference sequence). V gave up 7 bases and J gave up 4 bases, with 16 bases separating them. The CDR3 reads CASTTQAGAYGYTF. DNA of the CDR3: TGTGCCAGCACCACCCAGGCAGGAGCCTATGGCTACACCTTC.

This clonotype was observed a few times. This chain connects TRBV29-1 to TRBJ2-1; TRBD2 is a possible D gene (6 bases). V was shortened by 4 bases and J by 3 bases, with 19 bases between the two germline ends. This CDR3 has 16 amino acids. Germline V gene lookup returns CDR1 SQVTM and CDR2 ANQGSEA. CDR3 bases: TGCAGCGTTGTGGGTATTCCGGGAGAGTTCTACAATGAGCAGTTCTTC. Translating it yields CSVVGIPGEFYNEQFF.

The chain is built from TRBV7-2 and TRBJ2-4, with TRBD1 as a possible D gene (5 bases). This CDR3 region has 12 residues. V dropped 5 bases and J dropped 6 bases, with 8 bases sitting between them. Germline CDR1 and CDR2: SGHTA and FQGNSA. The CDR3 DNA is TGTGCCAGCAGCCAGGGCCTAAACATTCAGTACTTC. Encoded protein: CASSQGLNIQYF.

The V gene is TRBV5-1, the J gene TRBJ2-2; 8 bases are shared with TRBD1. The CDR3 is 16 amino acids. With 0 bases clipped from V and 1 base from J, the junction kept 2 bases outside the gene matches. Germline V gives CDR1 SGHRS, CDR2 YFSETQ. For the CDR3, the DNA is TGCGCCAGCAGCTTGGGGACAGGGAGGAACACCGGGGAGCTGTTTTTT. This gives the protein CASSLGTGRNTGELFF.

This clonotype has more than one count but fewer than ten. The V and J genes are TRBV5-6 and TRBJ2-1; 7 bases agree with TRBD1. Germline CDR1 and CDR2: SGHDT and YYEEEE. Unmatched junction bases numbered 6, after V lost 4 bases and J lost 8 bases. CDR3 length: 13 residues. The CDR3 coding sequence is TGTGCCAGCAGCGGCCGGGACAGAGATGAGCAGTTCTTC. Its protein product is CASSGRDRDEQFF.

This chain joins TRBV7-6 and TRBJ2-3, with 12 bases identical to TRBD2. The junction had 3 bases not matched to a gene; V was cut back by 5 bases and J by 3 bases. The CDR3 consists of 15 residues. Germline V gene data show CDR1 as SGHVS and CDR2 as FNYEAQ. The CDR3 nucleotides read TGTGCCAGCAGCAGACTAGCGGGAGAGACAGATACGCAGTATTTT. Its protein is CASSRLAGETDTQYF.

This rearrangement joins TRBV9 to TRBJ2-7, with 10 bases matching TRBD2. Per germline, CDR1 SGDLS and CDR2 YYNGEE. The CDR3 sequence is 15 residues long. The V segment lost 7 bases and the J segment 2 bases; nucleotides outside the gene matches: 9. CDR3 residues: CASGHQAGGPYEQYF. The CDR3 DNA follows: TGTGCCAGCGGCCACCAAGCGGGAGGGCCCTACGAGCAGTACTTC.

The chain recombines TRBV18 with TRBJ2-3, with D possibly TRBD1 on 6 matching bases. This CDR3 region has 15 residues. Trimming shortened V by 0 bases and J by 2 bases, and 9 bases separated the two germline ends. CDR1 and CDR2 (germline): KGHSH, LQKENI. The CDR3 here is CASSPPGGFTDTQYF. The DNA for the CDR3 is TGTGCCAGCTCACCACCTGGGGGCTTCACAGATACGCAGTATTTT.

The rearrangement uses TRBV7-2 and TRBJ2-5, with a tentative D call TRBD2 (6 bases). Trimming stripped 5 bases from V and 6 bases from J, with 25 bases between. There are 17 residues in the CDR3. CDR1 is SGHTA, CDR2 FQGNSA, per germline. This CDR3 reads CASSTEGRTKVSKTQYF. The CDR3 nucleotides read TGTGCCAGCAGCACCGAGGGGCGGACTAAGGTGTCGAAGACCCAGTACTTC.

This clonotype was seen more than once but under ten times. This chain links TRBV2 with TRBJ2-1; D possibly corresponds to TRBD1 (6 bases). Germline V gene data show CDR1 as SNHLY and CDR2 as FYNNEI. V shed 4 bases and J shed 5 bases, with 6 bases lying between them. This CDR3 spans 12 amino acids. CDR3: CASSGQDNEQFF. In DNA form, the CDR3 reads TGTGCCAGCAGTGGACAGGACAATGAGCAGTTCTTC.

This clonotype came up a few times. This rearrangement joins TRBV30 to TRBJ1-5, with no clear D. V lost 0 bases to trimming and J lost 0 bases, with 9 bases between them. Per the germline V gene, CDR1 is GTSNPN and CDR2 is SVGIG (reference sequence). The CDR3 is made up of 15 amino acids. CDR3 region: CAWSVLGDSNQPQHF. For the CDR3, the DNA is TGTGCCTGGAGTGTACTTGGGGATAGCAATCAGCCCCAGCATTTT.

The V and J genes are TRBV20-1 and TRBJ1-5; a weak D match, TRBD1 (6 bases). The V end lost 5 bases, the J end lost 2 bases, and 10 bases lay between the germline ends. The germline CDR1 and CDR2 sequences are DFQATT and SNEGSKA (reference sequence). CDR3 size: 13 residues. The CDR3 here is CSAGRQGNQPQHF. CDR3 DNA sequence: TGCAGTGCTGGGAGACAGGGCAATCAGCCCCAGCATTTT.

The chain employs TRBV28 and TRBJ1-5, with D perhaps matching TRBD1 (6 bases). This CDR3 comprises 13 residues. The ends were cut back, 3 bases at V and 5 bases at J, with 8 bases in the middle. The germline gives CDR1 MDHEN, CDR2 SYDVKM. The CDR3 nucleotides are TGTGCCAGCAGTTTTACAGGGTATCAGCCCCAGCATTTT. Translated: CASSFTGYQPQHF.